The rows below give T cell receptor beta chains drawn from one sample of a study of persistence of HIV-infected CD4 T cells. Their antigens are not known. The assay was immunoSEQ multiplex PCR, and TCRdb's table has in-frame clones only and misses some. The data show 64,000 or so clones, 70% to 75% seen once. Sequencing was performed on CD4+ T cells sorted from PBMCs after 18-hour stimulation, taken from a patient who received antiretroviral therapy. The source is an adult man with HIV who was CMV-seropositive. Both conserved end residues are part of each CDR3. The D gene is left open where the match is weak. Some rows have no size entry. The others give once, few or many, or a class for an expanded clone.

TRBV6-1	.	TRBJ1-5	few	TGTGCCAGCAGTGACAGGCCCGCGGGGATTCAGCCCCAGCATTTT	CASSDRPAGIQPQHF
TRBV3-1/TRBV3-2	.	TRBJ2-7	.	TGTGCCAGCAGTCGGACACCCTCTGGAGAGCAGTACTTC	CASSRTPSGEQYF
TRBV28	.	TRBJ2-3	.	TGTGCCAGCAGCCTTAGACTCACAGATACGCAGTATTTT	CASSLRLTDTQYF
TRBV2	TRBD1	TRBJ1-2	.	TGTGCCAGCACCGAGAGACAGGGCAACTATGGCTACACCTTC	CASTERQGNYGYTF
TRBV19	TRBD1	TRBJ2-1	.	TGTGCCAGTAGTAGAGGGGACAGGGGTAACGAGCAGTTCTTC	CASSRGDRGNEQFF
TRBV2	TRBD1	TRBJ1-1	few	TGTGCCAGCAGGGACAGGGGAAGCACTGAAGCTTTCTTT	CASRDRGSTEAFF
TRBV3-1/TRBV3-2	TRBD1	TRBJ1-3	once	TGTGCCAGCAGCCTGACAGGGGTCGGAAACACCATATATTTT	CASSLTGVGNTIYF
TRBV5-5	TRBD1	TRBJ1-5	.	TGTGCCAGCAGCTTGGAGGGACAGGGGCTTATGCCCCAGCATTTT	CASSLEGQGLMPQHF
TRBV6-5	.	TRBJ2-1	.	TGTGCCAGCAGCAAGGGCGGGACACAGAATGAGCAGTTCTTC	CASSKGGTQNEQFF
TRBV19	.	TRBJ1-2	.	TGTGCCAGTAGTGGCGTAAGGACAGAAAACTATGGCTACACCTTC	CASSGVRTENYGYTF
TRBV19	.	TRBJ1-2	.	TGTGCCAGTACGGCTCAGGAGAACTATGGCTACACCTTC	CASTAQENYGYTF
TRBV20-1	.	TRBJ2-1	.	TGCAGTGCTAGTCTTTTCGGGGCTAGCTCCTACAATGAGCAGTTCTTC	CSASLFGASSYNEQFF
TRBV5-5	TRBD1	TRBJ1-1	.	TGTGCCAGCAGCATACTGACAGGGAGCGGCACTGAAGCTTTCTTT	CASSILTGSGTEAFF
TRBV5-4	.	TRBJ1-3	.	TGTGCCAGCAGCCTCCCTGGGGCCTCTGGAAACACCATATATTTT	CASSLPGASGNTIYF
TRBV29-1	.	TRBJ1-1	.	TGCAGCGTTCCCCAAGGCGGGTACACTGAAGCTTTCTTT	CSVPQGGYTEAFF
TRBV7-3	.	TRBJ2-7	.	TGTGCCAGCAGCTTAAGCGGAGGCGCCTACGAGCAGTACTTC	CASSLSGGAYEQYF
TRBV18	TRBD1	TRBJ2-2	.	TGTGCCAGCTCGTTACAACAGGGGGCCGGGGAGCTGTTTTTT	CASSLQQGAGELFF
TRBV21-1	.	TRBJ1-2	.	TGTGCCAGCCGTCAGGAGGACTATGGCTACACCTTC	CASRQEDYGYTF